This record covers a single TCR beta chain. The germline gives CDR1 WNHNN, CDR2 SYGVQD (reference sequence). The junction had 15 bases not matched to a gene; V was cut back by 11 bases and J by 6 bases. This CDR3 has 16 residues. The donors were all Caucasian adults (living in Nashville, Tennessee). This sample is drawn from a study of shared clonotypes between healthy human individuals. Study context: The plates for each donor numbered three CD4 naive, three CD4 memory, two CD8 naive and one CD8 memory.

As handled by the study authors: In the immunoSEQ data, sequences were junction-only and lacked quality scores, so filtering differed. Produced via immunoSEQ multiplex PCR; TCRdb's table is partial and in-frame only. The V and J calls and clone size are taken from that table; D and trimming were inferred from the DNA. This sample has 850,000 to 1,100,000 clones; approximately 75% occur once, and the top ten carry more than 0.85%. This chain links TRBV10-1 with TRBJ2-2; 10 nucleotides match TRBD1. Sample: memory CD4+ T cells from PBMCs. The sample's subset: CD45RA-negative fraction. This clonotype originated in a man aged 18-30 years in good health. Some clones in this sample may be carry-over from other donors' samples. In DNA, the CDR3 is TGCGCCGCGACACCGGGGACAGGGGACCCCTCCGGGGAGCTGTTTTTT. It specifies CAATPGTGDPSGELFF.